This TCR beta chain was documented in a study of shared clonotypes between healthy human individuals (dated by TCRdb to about 2020). Describing the broader study: A few men and a couple of women, aged 18 to 49 years, made up the cohort. For each donor, CD4 naive and CD4 memory were each given three plates, CD8 naive was given two plates, and CD8 memory was given one plate. The study deeply sequenced blood TCR repertoires of about 5 healthy adults to estimate repertoire size and the extent of clonotype sharing between individuals. To increase sequencing depth and limit assay-specific biases, different laboratories used diverse techniques to prepare libraries and sequence TCR repertoires. Per donor, leukapheresis produced somewhere between about 0.85 and 10 billion PBMCs. Study-wide findings and limitations: Clonotypes shared by all four sorted-subset donors showed higher generation probabilities than non-shared clonotypes. Pairwise subsampling indicated that sequencing depth was expected to affect the degree of clonotype sharing among donors. Sharing across a few donors was observed for around 4.8% of naive CD4, less than 4% of naive CD8, roughly 2.3% of memory CD4, and over 0.3% of memory CD8 clonotypes. Even with the large sequencing depth, rarefaction of the sorted-subset datasets indicated that sequencing was incomplete. Sampling was restricted to blood, and TCR repertoires in tissues likely differ from the TCR repertoires found in blood. Naive subsets generally had larger estimated clonotype richness than memory subsets did. Because the study included only a small number of donors, the genetic and exposure-history diversity represented was limited.

Donors were healthy HIV-negative adults with no recently reported acute infections or vaccinations. All donors were Caucasian adults living in Nashville, Tennessee, USA. CD4+ T cells were enriched by magnetic negative selection; naive cells were then positively selected on CD45RA, and the negative fraction formed the memory subset. Blood was obtained by leukapheresis, after which PBMCs were separated by Ficoll-Histopaque density gradient centrifugation and cryopreserved in liquid nitrogen vapor phase. Analytical flow cytometry was used to check the purity and quantity of each magnetically sorted T cell population. Genomic DNA was isolated from every sorted fraction and measured by UV absorbance on a Nanodrop 2000c. In its sample, this clone was seen a few times. The target of this receptor is not known. The sample holds no much larger clone one base away, and base qualities are not on file. Using the deep immunoSEQ assay, multiplex PCR amplified TCR CDR3 regions from genomic DNA. Genomic DNA extracted from each cell subset was distributed evenly over all wells of several immunoSEQ 96-well plates, and each plate served as one replicate. For sorted subsets, approximately 210 ng genomic DNA, equal to tens of thousands of T cell genomes, was loaded into each replicate PCR. Purified libraries were quantified with a Qubit 3.0 fluorometer, sized on a Bioanalyzer 2100, and re-quantified with the KAPA Library Quantification kit. Every immunoSEQ 96-well plate was sequenced on a separate single-read 150-cycle Illumina NextSeq 550 flow cell. As for the original processing: Because the immunoSEQ output held only junctional sequences and lacked quality scores, the filtering could not match the filtering applied to full-length reads. To assign V/J genes and CDR3, sequences were annotated against IMGT germline references using PyIR, a Python wrapper for IgBLAST v1.9. Reads were filtered out if the reads had weak V/J assignments (E-value above 1e-6), no CDR3, stop codons, out-of-frame junctions, or ambiguous translated residues. V3J clonotypes were defined by identical inferred V gene, J gene, and CDR3 amino acid sequence. Percentage overlap between repertoires was calculated by dividing the number of shared unique clonotypes by the size of the smaller repertoire. Repertoire richness was assessed with RTK rarefaction, the Chao1 estimator, and Recon v2.1 estimates of unobserved clonotypes. For all TCRbeta clonotypes obtained by the gDNA method from a handful of donors, generation probabilities were computed with OLGA. TCRdb took this table from immuneACCESS and kept in-frame rearrangements with V and J called. Such tables lack part of the clones; where checked against another copy, unresolved V genes explain under half of the gap, and the rest is unexplained. That table gives V, J and clone size, and the DNA gave D and trimming. The sample contains 950,000 to 1,100,000 clones, 65% to 75% of them found a single time. Roughly 1.5% of the sample goes to the ten largest clones.

The CDR3 numbers 16 residues from cysteine through phenylalanine. The entry retains the CDR3 DNA only, 48 bases that are in frame from base 1. V ends up 7 bases short and J 0 bases short, with an unmatched junction base count of 5. Looking up the germline V gene yields CDR1 SNHLY and CDR2 FYNNEI. The chain is made from TRBV2 and TRBJ2-2; 10 central nucleotides agree with TRBD2. Sequenced: memory CD4+ T cells sorted from blood. The cell subset or site label on this specimen signifies: CD45RA-negative fraction. The origin of this receptor is a man aged 18 to 30 in good health. CDR3 region: CASIPSGRANTGELFF. The DNA is TGTGCCAGCATCCCCAGCGGGAGGGCGAACACCGGGGAGCTGTTTTTT.